This T cell receptor beta chain came from a study of blood T cell repertoires in COVID-19. On the study more broadly: Researchers got acute and convalescent COVID-19 samples from the United States, Italy and Spain. Sample material is recorded as cDNA or gDNA derived from T cells, B-cell-depleted T cells, or PBMCs.

Profiled with immunoSEQ multiplex PCR; TCRdb holds only in-frame clones, not every one. The sample contains approximately 26,000 clones, around 89% of which appear only once. Germline V gene lookup returns CDR1 LNHDA and CDR2 SQIVND (reference sequence). CDR3 length: 13 residues. V lost 7 bases and J lost 6; bases outside the gene matches: 5. The V gene is TRBV19, the J gene TRBJ1-5; 8 bases align to TRBD1. This receptor was obtained from a woman aged 60-75 years with active COVID-19. Sequenced material: peripheral blood. The DNA for the CDR3 is TGTGCCAGTACCGACAGGGGCGGTCAGCCCCAGCATTTT. Its protein product is CASTDRGGQPQHF.